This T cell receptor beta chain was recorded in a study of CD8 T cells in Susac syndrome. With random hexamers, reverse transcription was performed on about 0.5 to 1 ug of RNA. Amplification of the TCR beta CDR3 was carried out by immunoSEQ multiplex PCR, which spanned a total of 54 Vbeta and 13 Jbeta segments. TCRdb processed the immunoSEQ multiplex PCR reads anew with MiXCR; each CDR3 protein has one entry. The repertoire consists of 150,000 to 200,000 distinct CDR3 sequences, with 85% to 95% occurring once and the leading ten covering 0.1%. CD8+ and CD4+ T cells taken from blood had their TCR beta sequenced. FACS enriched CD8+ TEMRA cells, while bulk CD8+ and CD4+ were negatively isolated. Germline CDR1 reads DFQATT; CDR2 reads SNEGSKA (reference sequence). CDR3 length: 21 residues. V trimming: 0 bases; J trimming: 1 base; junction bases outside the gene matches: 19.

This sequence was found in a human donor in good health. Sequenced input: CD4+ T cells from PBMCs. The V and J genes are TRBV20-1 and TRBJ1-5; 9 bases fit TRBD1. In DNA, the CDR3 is TGCAGTGCTAGAGATCCGCTTAGCGGGACAGGGAGGAGACGGAGCAATCAGCCCCAGCATTTT. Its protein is CSARDPLSGTGRRRSNQPQHF.